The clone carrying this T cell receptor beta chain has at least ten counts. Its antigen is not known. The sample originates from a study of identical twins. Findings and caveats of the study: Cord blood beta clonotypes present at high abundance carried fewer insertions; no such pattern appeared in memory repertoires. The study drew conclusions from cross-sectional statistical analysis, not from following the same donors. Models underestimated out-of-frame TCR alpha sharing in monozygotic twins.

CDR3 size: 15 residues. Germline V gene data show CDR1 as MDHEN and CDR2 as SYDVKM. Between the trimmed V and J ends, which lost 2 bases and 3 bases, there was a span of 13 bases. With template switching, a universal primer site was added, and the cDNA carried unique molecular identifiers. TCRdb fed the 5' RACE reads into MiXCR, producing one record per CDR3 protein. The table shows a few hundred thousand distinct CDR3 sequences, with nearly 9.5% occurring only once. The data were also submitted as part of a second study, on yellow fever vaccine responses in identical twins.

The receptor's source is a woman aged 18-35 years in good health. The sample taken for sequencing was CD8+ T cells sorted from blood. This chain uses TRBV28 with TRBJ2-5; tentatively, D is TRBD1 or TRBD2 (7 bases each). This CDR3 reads CASSLVTGREETQYF. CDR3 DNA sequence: TGTGCCAGCAGTTTAGTGACAGGGAGGGAAGAGACCCAGTACTTC.